This T cell receptor (beta chain) was captured in a study of identical twins (TCRdb year 2016). General notes on the study: TCR alpha and beta repertoires from monozygotic twins, unrelated adults of various ages and cord blood were deep-sequenced to test whether fetal clonotypes persist. Replicate twin experiments were performed at different times using different library preparation protocols to rule out contamination.

Every donor was a healthy Caucasian. Miltenyi CD45RO+ enrichment and human naive T-cell isolation kits were used to isolate memory (CD45RO+) and naive T cells from PBMC. This clonotype was recorded at least ten times. Its recognized antigen is unknown. Base quality data are lacking; no much larger clone is found one base away. The library was generated by 5' RACE. This sample was sequenced with an Illumina HiSeq 2000. A universal primer binding site was added through template switching, and the final cDNA carried a unique molecular identifier so that TCR cDNA molecules could be counted accurately. Specific primers in the conserved constant-segment region were used to synthesize first-strand cDNA for the TCR alpha and beta chains. To control for contamination, every cDNA library carried two barcodes: a SMART-Mk sample barcode plus Illumina barcodes. Two successive PCR steps introduced TruSeq adapter sequences along with Illumina sample barcodes. TCR alpha and beta cDNA libraries were sequenced on the Illumina HiSeq platform with custom primers. The authors' analysis ran thus. MiGEC processed the raw reads to extract unique molecular identifiers, while MiXCR was used to determine the CDR3 positions. Recombination models were inferred per individual with the repgenHMM and IGoR tools using an EM algorithm. The tcR package in R was used for shared clonotype analysis, with sharing normalized by the product of cloneset sizes. To study raw recombination without the effects of thymic and clonal selection, out-of-frame nonproductive sequences were analyzed. TCRdb handled the public reads itself, with Q25 trimming in fastp and clone calling in MiXCR, and kept productive beta chains. Records with the same CDR3 protein are collapsed into one entry carrying the most frequent genes and DNA. The authors' filters were not applied to this entry. The sample yields roughly 250,000 distinct CDR3 sequences; over 13% were counted once. The ten top clones hold around 9% of the sample.

Study-wide conclusions, independent of this receptor: Out-of-frame TCR alpha sequences shared between twins showed an excess of low generation-probability sequences compared with coincidental sharing between unrelated individuals. Because the same donors could not be followed over many years, the conclusions relied on cross-sectional statistical analysis. A weaker excess of twin sharing was found in beta out-of-frame sequences because the signal-to-noise ratio was lowered by fewer shared sequences. Fewer insertions were carried by abundant cord blood beta clonotypes; a weaker similar trend was observed in young adult naive repertoires, while no such trend was observed in memory repertoires. Out-of-frame TCR alpha sharing in monozygotic twins was systematically underestimated by recombination models, whereas sharing between unrelated individuals was in agreement with the recombination models. Zero-insertion analyses could be partly confounded by invariant T cells such as MAIT and iNKT, though diverse VJ usage argued against such confounding for most clonotypes.

CDR1 is given as LGHNA and CDR2 as YSLEER, both from the germline V gene. CDR3 length: 16 amino acids, cysteine to phenylalanine. Only the CDR3 part of the read is kept: 48 bases, read in frame from the first base. Germline trimming amounts to 5 bases on V and 8 bases on J, with 13 as the count of junction bases outside the gene matches. This TCR was recovered from a woman between 18 and 29 years old in good health. Recombination joined TRBV4-3 with TRBJ2-1, with 9 middle bases fitting TRBD2. Sequencing was done on a sample of memory (CD45RO+) T cells sorted from blood. Sample cell subset or site, as interpreted from the label and publication: CD45RO+ enriched T cells. In nucleotide form, the sequence is TGCGCCAGCAGCTTCCGCGAGGTAGCGGGAGTCGATGAGCAGTTCTTC. The encoded protein is CASSFREVAGVDEQFF.